Presented here are 14 T cell receptor beta chains from one specimen sequenced in a study of beta chain features in type 1 diabetes. Their antigen targets remain unknown. The entirety of the isolated RNA underwent reverse transcription, so expressed TCRB transcripts were sequenced. TCRdb's table, derived via immunoSEQ multiplex PCR, lists solely in-frame clones and lacks some. The sample yields approximately 150,000 clones, about 10% seen once. The study, taken as a whole, reports: Shortening of TCRB CDR3s, moderate but significant, appeared in all four CD4+ subsets of Type 1 diabetes patients.

The sequenced sample was central memory CD4+ T cells from blood. The source of these receptors is a man aged 25-45 years with type 1 diabetes.

The chain is built from TRBV7-2 and TRBJ2-5, with 8 bases lining up with TRBD2. This CDR3 region has 15 residues. J was trimmed by 5 bases and V by 1 base; bases with no gene match: 6. The germline CDR1 and CDR2 sequences are SGHTA and FQGNSA. CDR3 region: CASSLGAGAWETQYF. DNA of the CDR3: TGTGCCAGCAGCTTAGGAGCGGGGGCGTGGGAGACCCAGTACTTC.

The chain is built from TRBV7-2 and TRBJ1-1; TRBD1 might be the D (6 bases). CDR3 length equals 12 residues. V was cut by 5 bases and J by 10 bases, with 14 bases left in between. The germline V gene has CDR1 SGHTA and CDR2 FQGNSA. The CDR3 sequence is CASSILQGPAFF. In nucleotides, the CDR3 is TGTGCCAGCAGCATCCTACAGGGTCCAGCTTTCTTT.

This clone was detected a few times. The V gene is TRBV5-4, the J gene TRBJ2-1, with D maybe TRBD1 (6 bases). Looked up from germline, CDR1 is SGHNT and CDR2 is YYREEE (reference sequence). The CDR3 runs to 14 residues. Trimming stripped 4 bases from V and 0 bases from J, with 8 bases between. As DNA, the CDR3 is TGTGCCAGCAGCCAGGGGTACTCCTACAATGAGCAGTTCTTC. It encodes CASSQGYSYNEQFF.

The chain couples TRBV7-2 to TRBJ2-5, with 12 bases matching TRBD2. Trimming took 5 bases from V and 3 from J; bases not matched to a gene: 7. This CDR3 spans 16 amino acids. CDR1 and CDR2 from the germline V gene are SGHTA and FQGNSA. The CDR3 sequence: CASSRGLAGLKETQYF. The CDR3 DNA is TGTGCCAGCAGCCGGGGACTAGCGGGCTTAAAAGAGACCCAGTACTTC.

This clone showed up just a few times. The chain combines TRBV7-3 with TRBJ2-5; D call uncertain. Germline CDR1 is SGHTA and CDR2 is FQGTGA. V lost 8 bases to trimming and J lost 5 bases, with 12 bases between them. The CDR3 length is 12 residues. CDR3 DNA sequence: TGTGCCAGCCTGTTAGCCTCGGAGACCCAGTACTTC. Translation gives CASLLASETQYF.

V gene TRBV7-3 combines with J gene TRBJ2-7; TRBD2 aligns across 8 bases. With 6 bases clipped from V and 5 bases from J, the junction kept 12 bases outside the gene matches. CDR3 size: 15 residues. Germline V gene data show CDR1 as SGHTA and CDR2 as FQGTGA. CDR3 amino acids: CASSGRAGGTDEQYF. In nucleotides, the CDR3 is TGTGCCAGCAGTGGTAGGGCGGGGGGCACCGACGAGCAGTACTTC.

This clone was picked up a small number of times. This chain joins TRBV19 and TRBJ1-2, with D possibly TRBD1 on 5 matching bases. Germline loops: CDR1 LNHDA, CDR2 SQIVND (reference sequence). CDR3 length: 12 residues. Trimming left V 4 bases short and J 10 bases short, with 13 bases between. The CDR3 loop is CASSRDSWDYTF. CDR3 in DNA: TGTGCCAGTAGTAGGGACTCGTGGGACTACACCTTC.

This clone has just a few counts. J is TRBJ2-7 and V is TRBV4-2; 7 positions match TRBD2. The CDR3 is made up of 15 amino acids. Germline loops: CDR1 LGHNA, CDR2 YNFKEQ. Trimming removed 1 base from V and 6 bases from J; junction bases left unmatched: 9. The CDR3 DNA reads TGTGCCAGCAGCCAAGTTCCTAGCGGTTTATCCGAGCAGTACTTC. This sequence encodes CASSQVPSGLSEQYF.

This clone was counted a few times. In the same sample, other DNA sequences code for this CDR3. The V and J genes are TRBV28 and TRBJ2-1; TRBD2 matches 8 bases. This CDR3 region has 15 residues. V gave up 3 bases and J gave up 7 bases; unmatched junction bases: 8. Germline V gene sequence: CDR1 MDHEN, CDR2 SYDVKM. The DNA of the CDR3 is TGTGCCAGCAGTTTGGGGGCGGGGGGAGTTAATGAGCAGTTCTTC. Its protein product is CASSLGAGGVNEQFF. The full variable domain, completed using reference TRBV28 and TRBJ2-1, is DVKVTQSSRYLVKRTGEKVFLECVQDMDHENMFWYRQDPGLGLRLIYFSYDVKMKEKGDIPEGYSVSREKKERFSLILESASTNQTSMYLCASSLGAGGVNEQFFGPGTRLTVL.

This clone has more than one count but fewer than ten. V and J are TRBV6-1 and TRBJ2-7; 7 bases are shared with TRBD2. CDR3 length: 15 residues. Losses at the gene ends were 6 bases for V and 6 bases for J; bases not matched to a gene: 14. In germline, CDR1 is MNHNS, CDR2 SASEGT. CDR3 loop: CASSLGGDVQVEQYF. In DNA form, the CDR3 reads TGTGCCAGCAGCCTTGGGGGGGACGTTCAAGTCGAGCAGTACTTC.

This clone occurred many times. The DNA for the CDR3 is TGTGCCAGCAGCGCCGGGACAGGGGATGAGCAGTACTTC. This encodes CASSAGTGDEQYF. The chain couples TRBV6-5 to TRBJ2-7, with TRBD1 matching over 10 bases. The CDR3 is 13 amino acids. J lost 7 bases, V lost 6 bases, and 6 bases had no gene match. Germline V gene lookup returns CDR1 MNHEY and CDR2 SVGAGI.

This clone has a handful of counts. This chain links TRBV5-4 with TRBJ1-2; D is perhaps TRBD1 (5 bases). Germline CDR1 and CDR2: SGHNT and YYREEE (reference sequence). This CDR3 has 13 residues. V lost 4 bases and J lost 5, with 12 bases in between. CDR3 DNA: TGTGCCAGCAGCCGTGACAGCCTGTATGGCTACACCTTC. Encoded protein: CASSRDSLYGYTF.

This clone was recorded many times. The V gene is TRBV30, the J gene TRBJ1-4; weak D call: TRBD1 (6 bases). V was clipped by 1 base and J by 8 bases, with 20 bases between them. The CDR3 has 16 amino acids. Germline V gene lookup returns CDR1 GTSNPN and CDR2 SVGIG (reference sequence). Here the CDR3 DNA reads TGTGCCTGGAGTGCCTCGTTCATAGGGGGTCGGGAAAAACTGTTTTTT. It encodes CAWSASFIGGREKLFF.

The chain couples TRBV7-9 to TRBJ1-1; 7 positions match TRBD1. V trimming: 3 bases; J trimming: 2 bases; junction bases outside the gene matches: 3. CDR3 length: 14 amino acids. From germline, CDR1 is SEHNR and CDR2 FQNEAQ (reference sequence). The CDR3 loop is CASSFVGGNTEAFF. Written as DNA, the CDR3 is TGTGCCAGCAGCTTTGTAGGGGGCAACACTGAAGCTTTCTTT.